The sequence of this T cell receptor beta chain was determined in a study of long-term antiretroviral therapy in people with HIV. Findings and caveats of the study: Once patients were on ART, diversity went higher but still fell short of transplant donor controls.

For this clone: What it recognizes is unknown.

An immunoSEQ assay, version v3.0, was performed at survey level. The study targeted 40,000-50,000 T-cell genomes per sample in sequencing. Sequencing was performed with immunoSEQ multiplex PCR; in TCRdb, only in-frame clones are kept and a portion is missing. The table lists tens of thousands of clones, about 86% of them singletons, with about 4.6% in the top ten. This specimen consisted of unsorted PBMCs, obtained 1.3 years after starting antiretroviral therapy. The source is a man between 60 and 70 years old with HIV.

CDR3 bases: TGTGCCATCAGTGAGTCCCGGCAGACAGGGAATCAGCCCCAGCATTTT. It codes for CAISESRQTGNQPQHF. This chain uses TRBV10-3 with TRBJ1-5; 7 bases align to TRBD1. With V trimmed by 0 bases and J by 4 bases, 6 bases remained unmatched. Germline CDR1 is ENHRY and CDR2 is SYGVKD. The CDR3 has 16 amino acids.